The entry that follows covers one T cell receptor (beta chain) sequence. The CDR3 contains 18 residues. V was clipped by 1 base and J by 2 bases, with 18 bases between them. These data originate in a study of blood T cells in healthy people across ages. A second PCR of roughly 6 to 12 cycles used a sample-barcoded 5' primer and a J-beta primer mix. Every single cDNA molecule received a tag from a template-switch adaptor with 12 random nucleotides. TCRdb re-called the 5' RACE reads through MiXCR, storing one row per CDR3 protein. This table has almost 550,000 distinct CDR3 sequences, nearly 25% appearing once. The data were also submitted as part of a second study, on T cells of mothers and their children.

V and J are TRBV12-3 or TRBV12-4 and TRBJ2-1; the D gene is possibly TRBD2 (5 bases). This receptor was identified in a boy aged 5-17 years in good health. Sequenced sample: blood. CDR3: CASSLGVLANLPYNEQFF. The CDR3 DNA follows: TGTGCCAGCAGTTTAGGAGTCCTAGCTAACTTGCCCTACAATGAGCAGTTCTTC.